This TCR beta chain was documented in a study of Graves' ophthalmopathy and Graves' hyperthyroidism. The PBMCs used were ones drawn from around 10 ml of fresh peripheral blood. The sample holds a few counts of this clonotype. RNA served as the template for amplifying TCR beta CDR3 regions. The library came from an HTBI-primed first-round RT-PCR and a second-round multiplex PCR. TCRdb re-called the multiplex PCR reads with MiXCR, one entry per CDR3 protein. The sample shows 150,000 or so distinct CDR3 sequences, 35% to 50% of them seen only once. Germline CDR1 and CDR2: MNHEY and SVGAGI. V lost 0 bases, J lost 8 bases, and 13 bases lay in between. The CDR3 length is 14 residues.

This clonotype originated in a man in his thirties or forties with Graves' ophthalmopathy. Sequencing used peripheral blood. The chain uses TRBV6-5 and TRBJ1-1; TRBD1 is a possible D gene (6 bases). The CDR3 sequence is CASSYSGGIDEAFF. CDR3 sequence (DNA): TGTGCCAGCAGTTACTCTGGGGGCATCGACGAAGCTTTCTTT.